The 2 T cell receptor beta chains below come from one sample, sequenced in a study of blood T cell repertoires in COVID-19. Data came from immunoSEQ multiplex PCR; TCRdb stores just in-frame clones and leaves some out. Among under 75,000 clones, less than 85% were seen once, and the ten largest hold roughly a fifth. Sequenced material: peripheral blood. These receptor sequences come from a man in his fifties or sixties with acute or convalescent COVID-19.

This clone was observed once. The genes are TRBV20-1 and TRBJ2-3; no clear D. The ends were cut back, 1 base at V and 6 bases at J, with 5 bases in the middle. The germline gives CDR1 DFQATT, CDR2 SNEGSKA (reference sequence). The length of the CDR3 is 11 residues. The CDR3 DNA reads as TGCAGTGCTAGAGTCGTGGATACGCAGTATTTT. Its protein product is CSARVVDTQYF.

CDR3 region: CASGTSGGDTQYF. The DNA of the CDR3 is TGTGCCAGCGGGACTAGCGGGGGTGATACGCAGTATTTT. This chain joins TRBV3-1 (or the pseudogene TRBV3-2) and TRBJ2-3, with 14 bases that match TRBD2. The V gene end was trimmed by 8 bases and the J gene end by 6 bases; junction bases not matched to a gene: 1. The germline gives CDR1 LGHDT, CDR2 YNNKEL (reference sequence). The CDR3 has 13 residues.